The source of this T cell receptor beta chain is a study of blood T cell repertoires in COVID-19. The wider study: COVID-19 samples, acute and convalescent, were from the United States, Italy and Spain. PBMCs, B-cell-depleted T cells, or T cells provided the cDNA or gDNA that made up the material.

Authors' analysis steps: How many nucleated cells were present was estimated from reference gene primer amplification. The protocol was immunoSEQ multiplex PCR, while the TCRdb copy is restricted to in-frame clones and leaves out a portion. That table furnishes V, J and clone size, whereas the DNA furnished D and trimming. The sample consists of approximately 90,000 clones, around 85% of them appearing once. V dropped 3 bases and J dropped 2 bases, with 5 bases sitting between them. This CDR3 is built from 13 residues. The chain links TRBV12-3 or TRBV12-4 to TRBJ1-3, with D uncertain. The source material was peripheral blood. The sequence was collected from a man between 60 and 75 years old with acute or convalescent COVID-19. The CDR3 sequence: CASSFRAGNTIYF. CDR3 DNA sequence: TGTGCCAGCAGTTTCCGGGCTGGAAACACCATATATTTT.